This paragraph reports one TCR beta chain. Its antigen remains unidentified. This sample was taken from a study of cytomegalovirus exposure and HLA in healthy donors. Study results and limitations: Among the most significant clusters, several appeared linked to common viral pathogens in a later analysis. Most sequenced TCRs were rare (though some public TCRs occurred in many donors). Later analysis associated a missense DCLRE1C variant with TCR beta V- and J-gene trimming.

Researchers ran the PCR with 60 Vbeta and 13 Jbeta primers. Clones were sequenced by immunoSEQ multiplex PCR, and TCRdb holds only the in-frame ones, with some missing. The sample comprises fewer than 250,000 clones, roughly 74% of which are singletons, and about 14% rests with the top ten. This receptor was obtained from a woman aged 30 to 39 in good health and CMV-seropositive. Sequenced: PBMCs.

Here the CDR3 reads CASSLGSGAFYEQFF. The CDR3 nucleotides read TGTGCCAGCAGCTTAGGTAGCGGTGCGTTTTATGAGCAGTTCTTC. The chain couples TRBV7-2 to TRBJ2-1, with D perhaps TRBD2 (6 bases). The CDR3 covers 15 residues. V shed 1 base and J shed 8 bases, with 15 bases lying between them. CDR1 and CDR2 from the germline V gene are SGHTA and FQGNSA.